One and the same sample provided the 22 T cell receptor beta chains below, sequenced in a study of CD8 T cells in Susac syndrome. A quantity of roughly 0.5 to 1 ug RNA underwent reverse transcription using random hexamers. Each CDR3 protein gets one entry after TCRdb re-called the immunoSEQ multiplex PCR reads with MiXCR. Among some 200,000 distinct CDR3 sequences, approximately 95% were seen once, and the ten largest hold 0.15% to 0.2%. The sequencing sample was made of CD8+ T cells from PBMCs. These receptors were taken from a human donor with Susac syndrome.

The chain combines TRBV4-1 with TRBJ1-5; 9 nucleotides match TRBD1. The CDR3 runs to 15 residues. The trim removed 0 bases at V and 7 bases at J, leaving 4 bases unmatched. Germline CDR1 is MGHRA and CDR2 is YSYEKL. This CDR3 reads CASSQEDRGGQPQHF. CDR3 nucleotide sequence: TGCGCCAGCAGCCAAGAGGACAGGGGCGGGCAGCCCCAGCATTTT.

This chain uses TRBV20-1 with TRBJ2-7; 9 bases map to TRBD1. J lost 3 bases, V lost 5 bases, and 5 bases had no gene match. Germline loops: CDR1 DFQATT, CDR2 SNEGSKA (reference sequence). The CDR3 sequence is 13 residues long. The CDR3 sequence: CSALRDRVYEQYF. The CDR3 DNA reads as TGCAGTGCTCTCCGGGACAGGGTCTACGAGCAGTACTTC.

The rearrangement links TRBV4-2 to TRBJ2-1, with 7 bases identical to TRBD2. Germline trimming cut 0 bases from V and 3 bases from J; bases unmatched to any gene: 8. This CDR3 region has 17 residues. The germline CDR1 and CDR2 sequences are LGHNA and YNFKEQ. The CDR3 reads CASSQDLLAEVYNEQFF. The CDR3 DNA reads TGTGCCAGCAGCCAAGATCTCCTAGCGGAAGTCTACAATGAGCAGTTCTTC.

This clonotype is a singleton in its sample. The V gene is TRBV5-1, the J gene TRBJ1-2; D ambiguous. This CDR3 is 13 amino acids long. Germline V lookup: CDR1 SGHRS, CDR2 YFSETQ. Trimming took off 4 bases at V and 3 bases at J, with 10 bases between the two ends. The CDR3 nucleotides are TGCGCCAGCAGCACCTACAACGACTATGGCTACACCTTC. Residues: CASSTYNDYGYTF.

The chain uses TRBV28 and TRBJ2-1, with D uncertain. The ends were cut back, 3 bases at V and 5 bases at J, with 2 bases in the middle. CDR3 size: 11 residues. The germline V gene has CDR1 MDHEN and CDR2 SYDVKM. In DNA, the CDR3 is TGTGCCAGCAGTTTGCACAATGAGCAGTTCTTC. Translation: CASSLHNEQFF.

The sample holds one count of this clonotype. CDR3 sequence: CASSSGTSRQYF. The CDR3 DNA follows: TGTGCCAGCAGCTCCGGGACTAGTCGGCAGTACTTC. The chain has TRBV12-3 or TRBV12-4 and TRBJ2-7; 8 nucleotides agree with TRBD2. V lost 6 bases and J lost 9; bases outside the gene matches: 7. CDR3 length: 12 residues.

V gene TRBV30 combines with J gene TRBJ1-1; 9 positions agree with TRBD1. The germline gives CDR1 GTSNPN, CDR2 SVGIG (reference sequence). CDR3 length: 12 residues. With 2 bases clipped from V and 7 bases from J, the junction kept 2 bases outside the gene matches. The CDR3 sequence: CAWSPGQGEAFF. DNA of the CDR3: TGTGCCTGGAGTCCGGGACAGGGTGAAGCTTTCTTT. The complete variable domain, with remaining parts taken from reference TRBV30 and TRBJ1-1, reads SQTIHQWPATLVQPVGSPLSLECTVEGTSNPNLYWYRQAAGRGLQLLFYSVGIGQISSEVPQNLSASRPQDRQFILSSKKLLLSDSGFYLCAWSPGQGEAFFGQGTRLTVV.

V usage is TRBV7-8 and J usage is TRBJ2-1, with TRBD2 matching 7 bases. The length of the CDR3 is 16 residues. Germline values: CDR1 SGHVS, CDR2 FQNEAQ. The V segment lost 3 bases and the J segment 6 bases; nucleotides outside the gene matches: 11. The CDR3 loop reads CASSLRASGFSNEQFF. CDR3 coding DNA: TGTGCCAGCAGCTTGAGGGCTAGCGGCTTCAGCAATGAGCAGTTCTTC.

The chain links TRBV19 to TRBJ2-3; D unresolved. Germline lookup yields CDR1 LNHDA and CDR2 SQIVND (reference sequence). Trimming shortened V by 4 bases and J by 6 bases, and 11 bases separated the two germline ends. The CDR3 has 13 amino acids. The chain's CDR3 is CASSNFPYDTQYF. CDR3 nucleotides: TGTGCCAGTAGTAATTTTCCTTATGATACGCAGTATTTT.

The V and J genes are TRBV12-5 and TRBJ1-1; TRBD1 matches at 7 bases. Germline V CDR1 and CDR2: LGHNT, FRNRAP. The ends lost 0 bases at V and 3 bases at J; junction bases unmatched: 10. The CDR3 runs 17 residues. CDR3 amino acids: CASGLVLSTGSYTEAFF. In nucleotides, the CDR3 is TGTGCTAGTGGTTTGGTCCTTTCGACAGGGTCGTACACTGAAGCTTTCTTT. The whole variable domain, filled in from reference TRBV12-5 and TRBJ1-1, reads DARVTQTPRHKVTEMGQEVTMRCQPILGHNTVFWYRQTMMQGLELLAYFRNRAPLDDSGMPKDRFSAEMPDATLATLKIQPSEPRDSAVYFCASGLVLSTGSYTEAFFGQGTRLTVV.

V and J are TRBV18 and TRBJ1-2; no clear D gene. Per germline, CDR1 KGHSH and CDR2 LQKENI. Deletions cut 0 bases from V and 0 bases from J, with 11 bases between. The CDR3 covers 16 residues. This chain's CDR3 is CASSPPGLQTNYGYTF. As DNA, the CDR3 is TGTGCCAGCTCACCACCCGGTCTTCAGACTAACTATGGCTACACCTTC.

The chain joins TRBV9 to TRBJ2-1, with 7 bases aligning to TRBD2. Germline V gene sequence: CDR1 SGDLS, CDR2 YYNGEE. The CDR3 extends over 16 amino acids. Germline trimming cut 0 bases from V and 4 bases from J; bases unmatched to any gene: 7. CDR3 in DNA: TGTGCCAGCAGCGTAGGGGAACGGGGGGAGTACAATGAGCAGTTCTTC. As protein: CASSVGERGEYNEQFF.

The chain is built from TRBV30 and TRBJ1-2; 8 positions agree with TRBD1. The CDR3 spans 14 residues. The ends lost 7 bases at V and 4 bases at J; junction bases unmatched: 11. The V gene's germline CDR1 is GTSNPN and CDR2 SVGIG (reference sequence). CDR3 in DNA: TGTGCCTACTCACAGGGGGGGTCAGTCTATGGCTACACCTTC. Translating it yields CAYSQGGSVYGYTF.

This chain joins TRBV19 and TRBJ1-2; 8 bases line up with TRBD1. The CDR3 consists of 14 residues. Trimming at V came to 7 bases and at J to 3 bases, leaving 7 bases not matched to a gene. Germline V gene sequence: CDR1 LNHDA, CDR2 SQIVND (reference sequence). CDR3 DNA sequence: TGTGCCAGTAACGGGTACAGGGGGGACTATGGCTACACCTTC. Amino acids: CASNGYRGDYGYTF.

The chain carries TRBV6-2 or TRBV6-3 and TRBJ1-1, with D possibly TRBD1 on 5 matching bases. The CDR3 consists of 18 residues. V lost 7 bases, J lost 1 base, and 25 bases lay in between. CDR1 and CDR2 (germline): MNHEY, SVGEGT. The CDR3 coding sequence is TGTGCCAGCATGTCTGATTTGACAAGGGGCTTTCAGAACACTGAAGCTTTCTTT. Translated, it gives CASMSDLTRGFQNTEAFF.

The rearrangement uses TRBV5-6 and TRBJ2-3; 11 positions match TRBD1. CDR3 length: 18 residues. Germline CDR1 SGHDT, CDR2 YYEEEE. V shed 2 bases, J shed 4 bases, and the junction held 12 bases outside the gene matches. Here the CDR3 reads CASSFDLRTGGRADTQYF. The DNA of the CDR3 is TGTGCCAGCAGCTTTGACCTGCGGACAGGGGGCAGGGCAGATACGCAGTATTTT.

The rearrangement uses TRBV29-1 and TRBJ2-7, with 10 positions matching TRBD2. The junction had 6 bases not matched to a gene; V was cut back by 2 bases and J by 5 bases. Germline V gives CDR1 SQVTM, CDR2 ANQGSEA. This CDR3 has 14 residues. Here the CDR3 DNA reads TGCAGCGTTGAACTAGCGGGAGTAATCAACGAGCAGTACTTC. This encodes CSVELAGVINEQYF.

A note on this clonotype: Relative to the germline gene, one junction end is altered; a read error may explain this. This chain connects TRBV29-1 to TRBJ2-1, with TRBD2 matching over 10 bases. The CDR3 is 14 amino acids. Germline V gene sequence: CDR1 SQVTM, CDR2 ANQGSEA. The CDR3 protein is CSVERTSGYNEQFF. The CDR3 DNA is TGCAGTGTTGAGCGGACTAGCGGTTACAATGAGCAGTTCTTC.

The genes are TRBV3-1 and TRBJ2-7; 7 bases map to TRBD2. V lost 4 bases to trimming and J lost 6 bases; unmatched junction nucleotides: 15. The CDR3 is 16 amino acids. Germline values: CDR1 LGHDT, CDR2 YNNKEL (reference sequence). In DNA, the CDR3 is TGTGCCAGCAGCCCTCTTCTAGAGGGAGGGGTGGCCGAGCAGTACTTC. It is translated as CASSPLLEGGVAEQYF.

There are a few counts of this clonotype. The chain joins TRBV7-3 to TRBJ2-5, with 9 positions matching TRBD2. Germline CDR1 reads SGHTA; CDR2 reads FQGTGA. This CDR3 has 15 amino acids. J was trimmed by 5 bases and V by 4 bases; bases with no gene match: 8. The CDR3 reads CASSSVAGARETQYF. DNA of the CDR3: TGTGCCAGCAGCTCCGTAGCGGGGGCGAGGGAGACCCAGTACTTC.

The chain is built from TRBV28 and TRBJ2-5; 14 nucleotides align to TRBD2. The CDR3 has 16 residues. The V gene end was trimmed by 7 bases and the J gene end by 4 bases; junction bases not matched to a gene: 8. Germline-derived CDR1 and CDR2 are MDHEN and SYDVKM. The CDR3 region is CASTLGLAGVGETQYF. Here the CDR3 DNA reads TGTGCCAGCACCTTGGGACTAGCGGGAGTCGGAGAGACCCAGTACTTC. Based on the CDR3 plus reference TRBV28 and TRBJ2-5, the full variable domain is DVKVTQSSRYLVKRTGEKVFLECVQDMDHENMFWYRQDPGLGLRLIYFSYDVKMKEKGDIPEGYSVSREKKERFSLILESASTNQTSMYLCASTLGLAGVGETQYFGPGTRLLVL.

The chain couples TRBV2 to TRBJ1-2; no definite D call. Trimming removed 1 base at V and 8 bases at J, with 5 bases between. Germline CDR1 SNHLY, CDR2 FYNNEI. The CDR3 totals 11 residues. The CDR3 here is CASSEGRGYTF. The CDR3 DNA reads TGTGCCAGCAGTGAAGGCAGAGGCTACACCTTC.